Shown below are 18 T cell receptor beta chains from a single sample sequenced in a study of shared clonotypes between healthy human individuals. Generated by immunoSEQ multiplex PCR, the TCRdb table keeps only in-frame clones and is missing some. Of approximately 100,000 clones listed, about 66% are singletons. The sequenced material came from memory CD8+ T cells sorted from blood. Subset specified: CD45RO+ cells pooled with CCR7-negative TemRA cells. The receptors derive from a woman aged 25-40 years in good health.

The V and J genes are TRBV6-1 and TRBJ2-3; 8 nucleotides match TRBD1. The CDR3 length is 16 residues. CDR1 is MNHNS, CDR2 SASEGT, per germline. V was clipped by 2 bases and J by 0 bases; unmatched bases: 4. The CDR3 sequence: CASSELQGGSTDTQYF. DNA of the CDR3: TGTGCCAGCAGTGAACTACAGGGGGGTAGCACAGATACGCAGTATTTT.

This chain connects TRBV27 to TRBJ2-5; D gene unclear. The CDR3 contains 13 residues. Germline CDR1 and CDR2: MNHEY and SMNVEV (reference sequence). The germline V and J ends were trimmed by 6 bases and 0 bases, with 8 bases remaining between them. The CDR3 DNA follows: TGTGCCAGCAGCTTTAGGAACCAAGAGACCCAGTACTTC. Translation gives CASSFRNQETQYF.

The chain has TRBV11-2 and TRBJ2-2, with TRBD2 matching 9 bases. The junction had 8 bases not matched to a gene; V was cut back by 5 bases and J by 4 bases. Germline V gene data show CDR1 as SGHAT and CDR2 as FQNNGV. The CDR3 runs 16 residues. In nucleotides, the CDR3 is TGTGCCAGCAGCCCCTTAGCGGGAGAATTCACCGGGGAGCTGTTTTTT. It encodes CASSPLAGEFTGELFF.

This clone was counted a few times. The chain links TRBV6-6 to TRBJ1-3, with no clear D. CDR1 and CDR2 (germline): MNHNY, SVGAGI (reference sequence). This CDR3 is built from 15 residues. V lost 4 bases, J lost 0 bases, and 10 bases lay in between. CDR3 nucleotide sequence: TGTGCCAGCAGTTCACAGCGCCCCTCTGGAAACACCATATATTTT. Its translation is CASSSQRPSGNTIYF.

This clone was detected a few times. This sequence joins TRBV7-3 and TRBJ1-2; 7 bases are a match to TRBD1. Germline loops: CDR1 SGHTA, CDR2 FQGTGA. Germline trimming cut 5 bases from V and 2 bases from J; bases unmatched to any gene: 14. The CDR3 runs to 17 residues. CDR3 in DNA: TGTGCCAGCAGCCCTTACGGAGGGGGACAGCTGAACTATGGCTACACCTTC. Translating gives CASSPYGGGQLNYGYTF. Drawing the rest from reference TRBV7-3 and TRBJ1-2, the complete variable domain is GAGVSQTPSNKVTEKGKYVELRCDPISGHTALYWYRQSLGQGPEFLIYFQGTGAADDSGLPNDRFFAVRPEGSVSTLKIQRTERGDSAVYLCASSPYGGGQLNYGYTFGSGTRLTVV.

This clone occurred many times. This chain joins TRBV5-1 and TRBJ2-7, with D maybe TRBD1 (6 bases). Germline lookup yields CDR1 SGHRS and CDR2 YFSETQ. Between the trimmed V and J ends, which lost 0 bases and 7 bases, there was a span of 8 bases. CDR3 length: 12 amino acids. In nucleotides, the CDR3 is TGCGCCAGCAGCTTGGCAGGGGAGGAGCAGTACTTC. It encodes CASSLAGEEQYF.

This chain connects TRBV19 to TRBJ2-3; TRBD1 aligns across 8 bases. The CDR3 is 13 residues long. From germline, CDR1 is LNHDA and CDR2 SQIVND (reference sequence). V lost 6 bases and J lost 6; bases outside the gene matches: 5. CDR3: CASRGTGLDTQYF. The CDR3 DNA reads as TGTGCCAGTAGGGGGACAGGACTGGATACGCAGTATTTT.

The CDR3 loop reads CASSQDLGAPGANVLTF. CDR3 bases: TGCGCCAGCAGCCAAGATCTGGGGGCCCCTGGGGCCAACGTCCTGACTTTC. J is TRBJ2-6 and V is TRBV4-1, with a possible D match to TRBD1 (6 bases). V shed 0 bases and J shed 2 bases, with 11 bases lying between them. The germline V gene encodes CDR1 MGHRA and CDR2 YSYEKL. This CDR3 contains 17 residues.

V and J are TRBV30 and TRBJ2-5; D could derive from TRBD1 or TRBD2 (5 bases each). CDR1 and CDR2 from the germline V gene are GTSNPN and SVGIG (reference sequence). The CDR3 runs to 11 residues. Trimming stripped 2 bases from V and 13 bases from J, with 14 bases between. CDR3 in amino acids: CAWSPQRGLYF. DNA of the CDR3: TGTGCCTGGAGTCCTCAGAGGGGATTGTACTTC.

This rearrangement joins TRBV5-1 to TRBJ1-1; TRBD1 agrees at 9 bases. Germline V gives CDR1 SGHRS, CDR2 YFSETQ. J lost 11 bases, V lost 4 bases, and 9 bases had no gene match. The CDR3 extends over 13 amino acids. DNA for the CDR3: TGCGCCAGCAGCCTAAACAGGGGGCTGGAGGCTTTCTTT. This encodes CASSLNRGLEAFF.

The chain uses TRBV4-1 and TRBJ1-5; 8 bases fit TRBD1. The germline gives CDR1 MGHRA, CDR2 YSYEKL. This CDR3 region has 15 residues. V was clipped by 0 bases and J by 5 bases; unmatched bases: 3. CDR3 region: CASSQENRGYQPQHF. CDR3 nucleotides: TGCGCCAGCAGCCAAGAAAACAGGGGGTATCAGCCCCAGCATTTT.

The genes are TRBV6-5 and TRBJ2-5; tentatively, D is TRBD1 or TRBD2 (5 bases each). Germline V gene data show CDR1 as MNHEY and CDR2 as SVGAGI. The CDR3 covers 14 residues. Trimming shortened V by 8 bases and J by 7 bases, and 20 bases separated the two germline ends. This CDR3 reads CASRFGTLSGTQYF. The DNA of the CDR3 is TGTGCCAGCCGATTCGGGACGCTAAGCGGGACCCAGTACTTC.

The chain employs TRBV6-1 and TRBJ1-2; maybe TRBD1 (6 bases). V dropped 3 bases and J dropped 5 bases, with 13 bases sitting between them. Germline CDR1 reads MNHNS; CDR2 reads SASEGT. There are 14 residues in the CDR3. The CDR3 nucleotides read TGTGCCAGCAGTGAGGGTCCAGGGGAGTATGGCTACACCTTC. This sequence encodes CASSEGPGEYGYTF.

The chain has TRBV25-1 and TRBJ2-7, with 8 nucleotides matching TRBD1. Losses at the gene ends were 3 bases for V and 6 bases for J; bases not matched to a gene: 4. CDR1 and CDR2 (germline): MGHDK, SYGVNS. The CDR3 consists of 13 residues. DNA of the CDR3: TGTGCCAGCAGTGAGGACAGGGTTCTCGAGCAGTACTTC. Protein sequence: CASSEDRVLEQYF.

This clone was detected a few times. The CDR3 here is CASSFGGREQYF. In DNA form, the CDR3 reads TGTGCCAGCAGTTTCGGGGGGCGCGAGCAGTACTTC. The rearrangement joins TRBV27 to TRBJ2-7; D is perhaps TRBD2 (7 bases). From germline, CDR1 is MNHEY and CDR2 SMNVEV (reference sequence). The CDR3 extends over 12 amino acids. Trimming took off 3 bases at V and 6 bases at J, with 9 bases between the two ends.

This clone was seen a single time. The V gene is TRBV28, the J gene TRBJ2-1; D remains ambiguous. Trimming pared 7 bases from V and 9 bases from J, leaving 10 bases between. The germline gives CDR1 MDHEN, CDR2 SYDVKM. The CDR3 length is 11 residues. In nucleotides, the CDR3 is TGTGCCAGCACTACGGGCTCTGAGCAGTTCTTC. The encoded protein is CASTTGSEQFF. Complete variable domain (other parts from reference TRBV28 and TRBJ2-1): DVKVTQSSRYLVKRTGEKVFLECVQDMDHENMFWYRQDPGLGLRLIYFSYDVKMKEKGDIPEGYSVSREKKERFSLILESASTNQTSMYLCASTTGSEQFFGPGTRLTVL.

About this clone itself: The junction departs from the called germline gene at one end, perhaps through a read error. The rearrangement joins TRBV6-1 to TRBJ2-7; TRBD2 agrees at 11 bases. The CDR3 length is 13 residues. Germline loops: CDR1 MNHNS, CDR2 SASEGT. CDR3 region: CLLRGTSGYEQYF. Written as DNA, the CDR3 is TGCCTCCTAAGGGGGACTAGCGGATACGAGCAGTACTTC.

This chain links TRBV7-6 with TRBJ2-7; 7 nucleotides agree with TRBD2. V shed 4 bases and J 2 bases; nucleotides not matched to a gene: 11. CDR3 length equals 16 residues. Germline values: CDR1 SGHVS, CDR2 FNYEAQ. CDR3 protein: CASSSRGSGVTYEQYF. CDR3 coding DNA: TGTGCCAGCAGCTCCCGCGGCAGCGGGGTTACCTACGAGCAGTACTTC.